This section outlines one TCR beta chain sequence together with its context. The germline gene is not matched at one end of the junction; a read error may be the cause. This sample was included in a study of molecular identifiers for immune sequencing clone quantification. TCRdb analysed the PCR reads with MiXCR anew, one entry per CDR3 protein. The table lists about 100,000 distinct CDR3 sequences, about 35% of them singletons. CDR3 size: 17 residues. Germline V gene data show CDR1 as LGHNA and CDR2 as YNFKEQ. The clonotype originates from a human donor in good health. Some libraries in this study had Jurkat cell RNA spiked in. The chain has TRBV4-2 and TRBJ2-3; 10 bases match TRBD2. The sample consisted of naive CD8+ T cells from blood, with Jurkat cell RNA spiked in. Documented subset: FACS-sorted CD8+CD4-CCR7+CD45RA+ naive T cells. CDR3 sequence reads: CASSPGIAGGLSDTQNF. As DNA, the CDR3 is TGTGCCAGCAGCCCCGGGATAGCGGGAGGCCTGTCAGATACGCAGAATTTT.